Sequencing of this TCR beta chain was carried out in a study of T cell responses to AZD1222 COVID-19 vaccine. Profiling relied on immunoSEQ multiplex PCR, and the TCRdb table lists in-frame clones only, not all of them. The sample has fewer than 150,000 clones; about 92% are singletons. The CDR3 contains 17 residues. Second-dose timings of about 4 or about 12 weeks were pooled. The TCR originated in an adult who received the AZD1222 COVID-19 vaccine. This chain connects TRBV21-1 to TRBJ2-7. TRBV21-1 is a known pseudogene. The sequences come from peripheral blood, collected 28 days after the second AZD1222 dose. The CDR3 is CASSKGSGNQSSYEQYF. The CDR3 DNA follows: TGTGCCAGCAGCAAAGGATCGGGCAACCAGAGCTCCTACGAGCAGTACTTC.